The clone carrying this T cell receptor beta chain was recorded a few times. Its target is unknown. CDR1 is SGHRS and CDR2 is YFSETQ in the germline V gene. CDR3 length equals 14 residues. Deletions cut 6 bases from V and 3 bases from J, with 13 bases between. RNA transcripts provided the template for amplifying TCR beta CDR3 regions. Investigators did first-round RT-PCR with HTBI primers, then second-round multiplex PCR. Each CDR3 protein gets one entry after TCRdb re-called the multiplex PCR reads with MiXCR. The table shows about 740,000 distinct CDR3 sequences, with around 40% occurring only once. This record belongs to a study of Graves' ophthalmopathy and Graves' hyperthyroidism. For the study at large: Peripheral blood sampling occurred at initial diagnosis, before any treatment. Regarding the study as a whole: The model's prediction of ophthalmopathy progression had 70.59% sensitivity and roughly 77% specificity. Thyroid clonotypes that were expanded above 0.001 frequency mostly also appeared in blood.

The V and J genes are TRBV5-1 and TRBJ1-3; no clear D gene. The receptor was derived from an adult man with Graves' ophthalmopathy. The material sequenced was peripheral blood. This CDR3 reads CASTEGQIGNTIYF. As DNA, the CDR3 is TGCGCCAGCACCGAGGGTCAAATTGGAAACACCATATATTTT.